Following are 31 T cell receptor beta chains from one sample sequenced in a study of blood T cell repertoires in COVID-19. Libraries were prepared by immunoSEQ multiplex PCR; TCRdb keeps only in-frame clonotypes and omits some of them. The sample has 200,000 or so clones, roughly 89% seen once; the top ten hold around 6.5%. What was sequenced was peripheral blood. Receptor source: a man between 60 and 75 years old who had recovered from COVID-19.

This clone showed up just a few times. V usage is TRBV11-2 and J usage is TRBJ1-6; a weak D match, TRBD1 (5 bases). V lost 0 bases and J lost 14, with 11 bases in between. The germline V gene has CDR1 SGHAT and CDR2 FQNNGV. This CDR3 spans 13 amino acids. CDR3: CASSLEVAGALHF. In nucleotides, the CDR3 is TGTGCCAGCAGCTTAGAAGTAGCGGGGGCCCTCCACTTT.

V usage is TRBV28 and J usage is TRBJ2-1; D ambiguous. The CDR3 length is 11 residues. The V gene lost 3 bases and the J gene lost 13 bases, with 10 bases spanning the gap. Germline assignment: CDR1 MDHEN and CDR2 SYDVKM. CDR3 in DNA: TGTGCCAGCAGTTTGGGCTCTTTTCAGTTCTTC. Protein sequence: CASSLGSFQFF.

This chain joins TRBV5-1 and TRBJ2-1; 8 positions match TRBD1. The CDR3 contains 15 residues. Germline CDR1 reads SGHRS; CDR2 reads YFSETQ. Germline trimming cut 5 bases from V and 2 bases from J; bases unmatched to any gene: 6. CDR3 nucleotide sequence: TGCGCCAGCAGTTATGACAGGGGCACCTACAATGAGCAGTTCTTC. Translated: CASSYDRGTYNEQFF.

The rearrangement uses TRBV18 and TRBJ2-7; TRBD2 aligns across 13 bases. The CDR3 spans 17 residues. V lost 3 bases and J lost 4; bases outside the gene matches: 9. Germline assignment: CDR1 KGHSH and CDR2 LQKENI. The CDR3 DNA follows: TGTGCCAGCTCACCTACTAGCGGGGGGGGTTCTGCGTACGAGCAGTACTTC. Translating gives CASSPTSGGGSAYEQYF.

The V and J genes are TRBV5-4 and TRBJ2-7; 8 nucleotides align to TRBD1. Germline V gene data show CDR1 as SGHNT and CDR2 as YYREEE (reference sequence). The CDR3 consists of 15 residues. The J segment lost 6 bases and the V segment lost 3 bases, leaving 11 bases of the junction unmatched. The CDR3 bases are TGTGCCAGCAGCTGGGGAGGCCAGGGGGCGGTCGAGCAGTACTTC. This translates into CASSWGGQGAVEQYF.

In the case of this clone: One end of the junction fails to match germline, which may point to a read error. This chain joins TRBV10-3 and TRBJ2-7; 9 nucleotides match TRBD1. This CDR3 is 11 amino acids long. Germline lookup yields CDR1 ENHRY and CDR2 SYGVKD. As DNA, the CDR3 is TGTGCCATCAGTGGGACAGGGGTTGCCTATTTC. This translates into CAISGTGVAYF.

This clone was counted once. The chain uses TRBV6-5 and TRBJ2-7, with 11 bases that match TRBD1. The CDR3 length is 13 residues. Germline-derived CDR1 and CDR2 are MNHEY and SVGAGI. V shed 6 bases and J 7 bases; nucleotides not matched to a gene: 5. This CDR3 reads CASSRTGGAEQYF. CDR3 nucleotide sequence: TGTGCCAGCAGCCGGACAGGGGGCGCAGAGCAGTACTTC.

This clone was observed once. This chain uses TRBV27 with TRBJ1-2; tentatively, D is TRBD1 (5 bases). V gave up 4 bases and J gave up 7 bases, with 19 bases separating them. The V gene's germline CDR1 is MNHEY and CDR2 SMNVEV (reference sequence). This CDR3 has 15 amino acids. The CDR3 coding sequence is TGTGCCAGCAGTTCCATGGGGGGTGGGGCCGTTGGCTACACCTTC. Translation gives CASSSMGGGAVGYTF.

The CDR3 loop reads CASSLRGTGELFF. The CDR3 DNA sequence: TGCGCCAGCAGCCTGCGGGGGACCGGGGAGCTGTTTTTT. The V and J genes are TRBV4-3 and TRBJ2-2; 7 bases match TRBD2. Germline CDR1 LGHNA, CDR2 YSLEER. V was clipped by 4 bases and J by 5 bases; unmatched bases: 1. The CDR3 is 13 residues long.

The V gene is TRBV2, the J gene TRBJ2-7; TRBD1 agrees at 7 bases. Germline trimming cut 8 bases from V and 1 base from J; bases unmatched to any gene: 8. Germline V lookup: CDR1 SNHLY, CDR2 FYNNEI. CDR3 length equals 14 residues. The chain's CDR3 is CASDPTGVSYEQYF. The CDR3 DNA follows: TGTGCCAGCGACCCTACAGGGGTATCCTACGAGCAGTACTTC.

The gene calls are TRBV2 and TRBJ1-2; 9 positions match TRBD1. V shed 4 bases, J shed 7 bases, and the junction held 4 bases outside the gene matches. Germline V gene sequence: CDR1 SNHLY, CDR2 FYNNEI. The CDR3 contains 13 residues. The CDR3, as DNA: TGTGCCAGCAGTGGACAGGGGGACGGTGGCTACACCTTC. Its protein is CASSGQGDGGYTF.

Notes on this clone: Other DNA sequences in the sample encode the same CDR3. V usage is TRBV7-2 and J usage is TRBJ2-7; D is uncertain. Germline-derived CDR1 and CDR2 are SGHTA and FQGNSA. Trimming left V 4 bases short and J 3 bases short, with 4 bases between. The CDR3 runs to 11 residues. The CDR3 DNA follows: TGTGCCAGCAGCTCCTTCTACGAGCAGTACTTC. Its protein product is CASSSFYEQYF.

The CDR3 loop is CASRTWAWGYTF. DNA of the CDR3: TGTGCCAGCCGTACTTGGGCGTGGGGCTACACCTTC. V and J are TRBV28 and TRBJ1-2; D remains ambiguous. The CDR3 is 12 residues long. V was cut by 8 bases and J by 8 bases, with 15 bases left in between. Germline V CDR1 and CDR2: MDHEN, SYDVKM.

The rearrangement links TRBV29-1 to TRBJ2-7, with a possible D match to TRBD2 (6 bases). V was shortened by 7 bases and J by 0 bases, with 16 bases between the two germline ends. The CDR3 loop spans 14 amino acids. From germline, CDR1 is SQVTM and CDR2 ANQGSEA. The CDR3 loop is CSADGRPNSYEQYF. Here the CDR3 DNA reads TGCAGCGCCGACGGGAGACCCAACTCCTACGAGCAGTACTTC.

The chain uses TRBV7-3 and TRBJ2-3; D unclear. V lost 6 bases and J lost 5, with 15 bases in between. This CDR3 comprises 14 residues. The germline V gene encodes CDR1 SGHTA and CDR2 FQGTGA. This CDR3 reads CASRPAAAGDTQYF. CDR3 bases: TGTGCCAGCAGGCCTGCGGCAGCCGGAGATACGCAGTATTTT.

This clone showed up just a few times. The chain uses TRBV7-6 and TRBJ2-5; 9 positions match TRBD2. The V segment lost 1 base and the J segment 5 bases; nucleotides outside the gene matches: 5. The length of the CDR3 is 15 residues. Germline CDR1 SGHVS, CDR2 FNYEAQ. The CDR3 sequence is CASSLGASGVETQYF. The CDR3 DNA is TGTGCCAGCAGCTTAGGGGCTAGCGGGGTGGAGACCCAGTACTTC.

The V and J genes are TRBV5-6 and TRBJ1-3; D is unclear. V gave up 5 bases and J gave up 0 bases, with 12 bases separating them. CDR3 length equals 15 residues. The germline V gene has CDR1 SGHDT and CDR2 YYEEEE. The CDR3 DNA reads as TGTGCCAGCAGTTCTAATTTCGGCTCTGGAAACACCATATATTTT. It yields the protein CASSSNFGSGNTIYF.

This chain connects TRBV4-3 to TRBJ2-1; 15 bases are a match to TRBD2. Germline loops: CDR1 LGHNA, CDR2 YSLEER. Trimming took 0 bases from V and 8 from J; bases not matched to a gene: 5. This CDR3 spans 17 amino acids. CDR3 in DNA: TGCGCCAGCAGCCAAGATCTTGGACTAGCGGGAGGGGATGAGCAGTTCTTC. Protein product: CASSQDLGLAGGDEQFF.

The gene calls are TRBV21-1 and TRBJ2-7; the table calls TRBD2, which could not be checked here. TRBV21-1 is marked as a pseudogene. The CDR3 has 12 residues. CDR3 DNA sequence: TGTGCCAGCACCTCCCAGATTTGCCGGGATTTCTTC. Residues: CASTSQICRDFF.

The V and J genes are TRBV28 and TRBJ2-3, with 8 bases matching TRBD2. The junction had 13 bases not matched to a gene; V was cut back by 5 bases and J by 9 bases. The germline CDR1 and CDR2 sequences are MDHEN and SYDVKM. The CDR3 covers 15 residues. CDR3 nucleotide sequence: TGTGCCAGCAGTCCTCCGAGTGCGCGGGGGGAAACGCAGTATTTT. Translated, it gives CASSPPSARGETQYF.

J is TRBJ2-4 and V is TRBV6-1, with 9 nucleotides matching TRBD1. Trimming cost V 1 base and J 1 base; bases outside gene matches: 11. Germline CDR1 reads MNHNS; CDR2 reads SASEGT. The CDR3 has 19 residues. The CDR3 here is CASSEDFGQGKTAKNIQYF. The CDR3 region has the DNA TGTGCCAGCAGTGAAGACTTCGGACAGGGGAAGACGGCCAAAAACATTCAGTACTTC.

The chain has TRBV7-2 and TRBJ2-3; D call uncertain. CDR3 length: 15 amino acids. The germline V gene has CDR1 SGHTA and CDR2 FQGNSA. V lost 0 bases and J 4 bases, leaving 11 bases between the germline ends. The CDR3: CASSLAGFAADTQYF. The CDR3 DNA is TGTGCCAGCAGCTTAGCCGGGTTTGCCGCAGATACGCAGTATTTT.

The chain combines TRBV11-1 with TRBJ2-7, with D hard to call. V lost 3 bases, J lost 6 bases, and 9 bases lay in between. The germline V gene encodes CDR1 SGHAT and CDR2 FQDESV (reference sequence). CDR3 size: 12 residues. The DNA of the CDR3 is TGTGCCAGCAGCTTTCTCGGTTTCGAGCAGTACTTC. Protein sequence: CASSFLGFEQYF.

In regard to this clone: Other DNA sequences in this sample translate to the same CDR3. The V call is TRBV9, the J call TRBJ2-2; a possible D gene is TRBD2 (5 bases). The germline V gene has CDR1 SGDLS and CDR2 YYNGEE. With 1 base removed from V and 2 bases from J, the gap between germline ends came to 9 bases. This CDR3 region has 15 residues. The CDR3 DNA follows: TGTGCCAGCAGCGTAAGCTCGGGAAACACCGGGGAGCTGTTTTTT. This sequence encodes CASSVSSGNTGELFF. Based on the CDR3 plus reference TRBV9 and TRBJ2-2, the full variable domain is DSGVTQTPKHLITATGQRVTLRCSPRSGDLSVYWYQQSLDQGLQFLIQYYNGEERAKGNILERFSAQQFPDLHSELNLSSLELGDSALYFCASSVSSGNTGELFFGEGSRLTVL.

The chain joins TRBV9 to TRBJ1-3; D is ambiguous. CDR1 and CDR2 (germline): SGDLS, YYNGEE. V was cut by 0 bases and J by 3 bases, with 10 bases left in between. The CDR3 length is 15 residues. The CDR3 DNA is TGTGCCAGCAGCGTAGGTGTGACATTTGGAAACACCATATATTTT. Its protein is CASSVGVTFGNTIYF.

This rearrangement joins TRBV19 to TRBJ2-7, with a possible D match to TRBD2 (6 bases). Germline V CDR1 and CDR2: LNHDA, SQIVND (reference sequence). This CDR3 has 15 amino acids. V lost 6 bases to trimming and J lost 0 bases, with 15 bases between them. This CDR3 is CASRRTGVSSYEQYF. As DNA, the CDR3 is TGTGCCAGTAGGCGAACGGGGGTAAGCTCCTACGAGCAGTACTTC.

This chain joins TRBV6-5 and TRBJ2-2, with a weak D call TRBD2 (6 bases). The V gene's germline CDR1 is MNHEY and CDR2 SVGAGI. The CDR3 sequence is 15 residues long. Between the trimmed V and J ends, which lost 8 bases and 3 bases, there was a span of 16 bases. CDR3 coding DNA: TGTGCCAGCGGGGGGAAATCAACTTACACCGGGGAGCTGTTTTTT. This sequence encodes CASGGKSTYTGELFF.

The chain joins TRBV29-1 to TRBJ2-3; the match to TRBD2 covers 10 bases. The ends lost 5 bases at V and 10 bases at J; junction bases unmatched: 12. In germline, CDR1 is SQVTM, CDR2 ANQGSEA. CDR3 length: 14 residues. The CDR3 DNA reads as TGCAGCGTTAGGGCTAGCGGGAGTTATCGTGCGCAGTATTTT. This encodes CSVRASGSYRAQYF.

This clone showed up just once. The chain employs TRBV18 and TRBJ2-5; 8 bases are shared with TRBD1. The germline V gene encodes CDR1 KGHSH and CDR2 LQKENI. There are 13 residues in the CDR3. After removal of 3 bases from V and 4 bases from J, the junction contained 1 base not matched to a gene. The CDR3 DNA sequence: TGTGCCAGCTCACCGGGACAGGTAGAGACCCAGTACTTC. Translating it yields CASSPGQVETQYF.

The V gene is TRBV30, the J gene TRBJ2-2; 10 nucleotides agree with TRBD2. CDR1 is GTSNPN and CDR2 is SVGIG in the germline V gene (reference sequence). Trimming cost V 3 bases and J 7 bases; bases outside gene matches: 11. The CDR3 sequence is 16 residues long. CDR3 amino acids: CAWSLGLAGVVGELFF. The CDR3 region has the DNA TGTGCCTGGAGCCTCGGGCTAGCGGGAGTGGTCGGGGAGCTGTTTTTT.

The chain recombines TRBV11-1 with TRBJ2-7; 7 bases line up with TRBD1. The CDR3 is 16 residues long. Germline V gene sequence: CDR1 SGHAT, CDR2 FQDESV (reference sequence). The J segment lost 10 bases and the V segment lost 5 bases, leaving 20 bases of the junction unmatched. Here the CDR3 reads CASSDRQGKNLAPQYF. In nucleotides, the CDR3 is TGTGCCAGCAGCGATCGACAGGGTAAAAACCTAGCCCCCCAGTACTTC. Together with reference TRBV11-1 and TRBJ2-7, the CDR3 gives the full variable domain: EAEVAQSPRYKITEKSQAVAFWCDPISGHATLYWYRQILGQGPELLVQFQDESVVDDSQLPKDRFSAERLKGVDSTLKIQPAELGDSAMYLCASSDRQGKNLAPQYFGPGTRLTVT.